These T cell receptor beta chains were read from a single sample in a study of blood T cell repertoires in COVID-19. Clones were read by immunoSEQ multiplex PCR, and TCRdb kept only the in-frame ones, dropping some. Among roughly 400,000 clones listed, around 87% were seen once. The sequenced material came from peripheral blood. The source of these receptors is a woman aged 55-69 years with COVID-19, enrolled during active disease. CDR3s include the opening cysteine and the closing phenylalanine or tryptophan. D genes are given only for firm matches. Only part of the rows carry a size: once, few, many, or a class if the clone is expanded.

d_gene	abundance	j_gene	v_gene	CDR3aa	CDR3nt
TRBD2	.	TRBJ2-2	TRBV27	CASKTGLAGGGTGELFF	TGTGCCAGCAAAACGGGACTAGCGGGGGGCGGGACCGGGGAGCTGTTTTTT
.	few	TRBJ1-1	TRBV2	CASSEGVGLDEAFF	TGTGCCAGCAGTGAAGGGGTGGGGCTTGATGAAGCTTTCTTT
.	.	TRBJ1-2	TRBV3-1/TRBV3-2	CASSQRHGSYGYTF	TGTGCCAGCAGCCAACGACACGGGAGCTATGGCTACACCTTC
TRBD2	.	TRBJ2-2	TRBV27	CASSPHLAGSTGELFF	TGTGCCAGCAGTCCGCATTTAGCGGGGAGCACCGGGGAGCTGTTTTTT
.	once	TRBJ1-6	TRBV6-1	CASSAPGVSYNSPLHF	TGTGCCAGCAGTGCCCCAGGGGTCTCCTATAATTCACCCCTCCACTTT
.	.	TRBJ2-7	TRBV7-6	CASRRAGGGNGEQYF	TGTGCCAGCAGACGGGCCGGCGGAGGGAACGGCGAGCAGTACTTC
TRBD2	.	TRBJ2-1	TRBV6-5	CASSYFAGGSNEQFF	TGTGCCAGCAGTTACTTTGCGGGGGGAAGTAATGAGCAGTTCTTC
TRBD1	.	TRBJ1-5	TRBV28	CASSPMSGQGADNQPQHF	TGTGCCAGCAGTCCTATGTCGGGACAGGGGGCGGACAATCAGCCCCAGCATTTT
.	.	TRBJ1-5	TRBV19	CASSEERTVSNQPQHF	TGTGCCAGTAGTGAAGAAAGGACAGTAAGCAATCAGCCCCAGCATTTT
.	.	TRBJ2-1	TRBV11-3	CASSLDARSNEQFF	TGTGCCAGCAGCTTAGATGCCAGAAGCAATGAGCAGTTCTTC
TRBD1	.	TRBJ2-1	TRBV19	CASSDRGQGAINEQFF	TGTGCCAGTAGCGACCGGGGACAGGGGGCGATAAATGAGCAGTTCTTC
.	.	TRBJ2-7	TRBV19	CASSIDPGFSRKDF	TGTGCCAGTAGTATAGATCCGGGATTCTCACGAAAGGACTTC
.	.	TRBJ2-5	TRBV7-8	CASTSERVINQETQYF	TGTGCCAGCACCTCCGAAAGAGTCATAAACCAAGAGACCCAGTACTTC
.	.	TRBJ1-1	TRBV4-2	CASSQDSRRGLVSEAFF	TGTGCCAGCAGCCAAGACAGCCGGAGGGGCCTGGTGTCTGAAGCTTTCTTT
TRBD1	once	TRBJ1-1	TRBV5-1	CASGQGAYTEAFF	TGCGCCAGCGGACAGGGGGCGTACACTGAAGCTTTCTTT
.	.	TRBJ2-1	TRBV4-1	CASSQELLALDHEQFF	TGCGCCAGCAGCCAAGAGCTACTAGCCTTGGACCATGAGCAGTTCTTC
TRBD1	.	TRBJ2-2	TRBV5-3	CARAPDRGRIGELFF	TGTGCCAGAGCACCGGACAGGGGGCGAATCGGGGAGCTGTTTTTT
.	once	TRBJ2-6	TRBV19	CASSTLTTVLTF	TGTGCCAGTAGTACACTAACCACCGTCCTGACTTTC
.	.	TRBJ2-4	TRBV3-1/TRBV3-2	CASSQDLWAQRWDIQYF	TGTGCCAGCAGCCAAGATCTTTGGGCGCAAAGGTGGGACATTCAGTACTTC
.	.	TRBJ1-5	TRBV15	CATSRGGRSNQPQHF	TGTGCCACCAGCAGAGGTGGGCGCAGCAATCAGCCCCAGCATTTT
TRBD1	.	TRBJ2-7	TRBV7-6	CASSQGAGGSYEQYF	TGTGCCAGCAGCCAAGGCGCAGGGGGCTCCTACGAGCAGTACTTC
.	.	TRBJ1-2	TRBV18	CASSPVGSFDSNYGYTF	TGTGCCAGCTCACCAGTCGGGAGTTTCGATTCTAACTATGGCTACACCTTC
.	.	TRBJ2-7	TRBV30	CAWIPRQQGYEQYF	TGTGCCTGGATCCCCCGCCAGCAGGGCTACGAGCAGTACTTC
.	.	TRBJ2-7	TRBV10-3	CAISPHSYEQYF	TGTGCCATCAGTCCCCACTCCTACGAGCAGTACTTC
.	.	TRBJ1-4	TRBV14	CASSQGPPAGLDEKLFF	TGTGCCAGCAGCCAAGGCCCTCCGGCAGGGCTCGATGAAAAACTGTTTTTT
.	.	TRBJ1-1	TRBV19	CASSMGRRSRAFF	TGTGCCAGTAGTATGGGGCGGCGATCGAGAGCTTTCTTT
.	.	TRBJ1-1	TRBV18	CASSPGQAYTEAFF	TGTGCCAGCTCACCAGGGCAGGCGTACACTGAAGCTTTCTTT
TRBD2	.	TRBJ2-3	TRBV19	CASSIVLAGGSRDTQYF	TGTGCCAGTAGTATAGTGCTAGCGGGGGGATCGAGGGATACGCAGTATTTT
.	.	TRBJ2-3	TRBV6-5	CASSAGQLTDTQYF	TGTGCCAGCAGCGCTGGACAGCTCACAGATACGCAGTATTTT
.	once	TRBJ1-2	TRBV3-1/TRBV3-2	CASSEGLTRGRTF	TGTGCCAGCAGCGAAGGGTTAACCCGCGGAAGGACCTTC
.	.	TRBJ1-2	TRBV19	CASSISGQAIYSGYTF	TGTGCCAGTAGTATCTCTGGACAAGCCATTTACTCTGGCTACACCTTC
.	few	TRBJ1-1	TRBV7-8	CASSLGQNTEAFF	TGTGCCAGCAGCTTAGGTCAGAACACTGAAGCTTTCTTT
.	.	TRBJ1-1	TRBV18	CASSPIRVGETEAFF	TGTGCCAGCTCACCAATTAGGGTTGGGGAGACTGAAGCTTTCTTT
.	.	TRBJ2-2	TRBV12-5	CASVTGTIHTGELFF	TGTGCTAGTGTGACGGGGACAATCCACACCGGGGAGCTGTTTTTT
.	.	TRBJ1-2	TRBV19	CASSPRGGYYGYTF	TGTGCCAGTAGTCCGCGTGGAGGGTACTATGGCTACACCTTC
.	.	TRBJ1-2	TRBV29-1	CSVGGELYGYTF	TGCAGCGTTGGCGGCGAATTATATGGCTACACCTTC
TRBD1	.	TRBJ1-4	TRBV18	CASQGGTNEKLFF	TGTGCCAGCCAAGGGGGCACTAATGAAAAACTGTTTTTT
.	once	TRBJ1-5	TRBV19	CASSIWGSRNQPQHF	TGTGCCAGTAGTATCTGGGGCAGTCGGAATCAGCCCCAGCATTTT
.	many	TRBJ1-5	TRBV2	CASSPGTSGYRGNQPQHF	TGTGCCAGCAGCCCCGGGACATCTGGTTATCGAGGCAATCAGCCCCAGCATTTT
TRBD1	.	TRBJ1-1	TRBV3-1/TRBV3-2	CASATGSVTEAFF	TGTGCCAGCGCGACAGGGTCGGTCACTGAAGCTTTCTTT
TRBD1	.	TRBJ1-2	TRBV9	CASRMTGNYGYTF	TGTGCCAGCAGGATGACAGGGAACTATGGCTACACCTTC
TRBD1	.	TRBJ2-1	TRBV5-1	CASSSMDRTEQFF	TGCGCCAGCAGCTCTATGGACAGGACTGAGCAGTTCTTC